This T cell receptor beta chain was sequenced for a study of cytomegalovirus exposure and HLA in healthy donors. A word on this clone: Its antigen is not identified.

Per the germline V gene, CDR1 is MNHEY and CDR2 is SVGAGI. This CDR3 has 14 residues. V lost 2 bases, J lost 8 bases, and 15 bases lay in between. The PCR was carried out with 60 Vbeta primers and 13 Jbeta primers. Sequenced by immunoSEQ multiplex PCR; TCRdb stores in-frame clones only, minus some. The top ten hold over 2.5% of the sample, which has 120,000 or so clones, roughly 76% seen once. Study results and limitations: Clonal expansion was found to be greater in HLA-associated TCR beta chains than in equally common others in a later analysis. Most likely, a cluster of highly shared sequence variants arose as a sequencing artifact. Immune exposure information comprised only CMV serostatus.

V usage is TRBV6-5 and J usage is TRBJ1-2; D may be TRBD1 (5 bases). The clonotype originates from a woman between 50 and 59 years old in good health and CMV-seronegative. The specimen sequenced was PBMCs. CDR3 protein: CASSYPGAGNGYTF. In DNA, the CDR3 is TGTGCCAGCAGTTACCCCGGGGCGGGGAACGGCTACACCTTC.